What follows is one TCR beta chain and its context. Its antigen remains unidentified. Base qualities were left out, and no much larger clone turns up one base away. Including the terminal cysteine and phenylalanine, the CDR3 comprises 15 residues. The sequence is cut down to CDR3 DNA, 45 bases in frame from base 1. CDR1 and CDR2 (SEHNR, FQNEAQ) derive from the germline V gene (reference sequence). A distance of 17 bases separates the germline ends of V and J, which lose 5 bases and 4 bases respectively. The sample originates from a study of technical replicates of blood from several donors (TCRdb year 2017). Library preparation used the immunoSEQ multiplex PCR assay. Held by TCRdb, this immuneACCESS table contains in-frame sequences only and omits some clones. Under half of the omission traces to an unresolved V gene where checked; the cause of the rest is unknown. Recorded for this sample are about 84,000 clones; roughly 98% of them occurred a single time. Approximately 0.14% of the sample is taken by the ten largest.

Rearrangement joined TRBV7-9 to TRBJ1-2, with a tentative D gene TRBD1 over 5 matching bases. This sequence originates from a human donor in good health. Sequencing input: T cells isolated from PBMCs. The sequenced DNA is TGTGCCAGCAGCCCCGGGGGAACAATTGTCTATGGCTACACCTTC. This gives the protein CASSPGGTIVYGYTF. Reference TRBV7-9 and TRBJ1-2 proteins supply the regions before and after the CDR3; the full variable domain is: DTGVSQNPRHKITKRGQNVTFRCDPISEHNRLYWYRQTLGQGPEFLTYFQNEAQLEKSRLLSDRFSAERPKGSFSTLEIQRTEQGDSAMYLCASSPGGTIVYGYTFGSGTRLTVV.